The clone carrying this T cell receptor (beta chain) occurred a few times. Its target is unknown. This sample is drawn from a study of spatial heterogeneity in lung cancer. Overall study results and limits: Counts of expanded alpha and beta TCRs within tumors tracked the tumor nonsynonymous mutation count.

TCRdb reanalysed the 5' RACE reads using MiXCR and keeps one entry per CDR3 protein. The top ten hold around 13% of the sample, which has 10,000 or so distinct CDR3 sequences, 8% to 9.5% seen once. Time point meaning: sample taken at primary tumor resection. This CDR3 region has 14 residues. Germline CDR1 and CDR2: SQVTM and ANQGSEA. After removal of 5 bases from V and 5 bases from J, the junction contained 10 bases not matched to a gene. The sequencing here drew on lung tumor tissue, taken at surgery. This clonotype was sampled from a female donor with early-stage non-small cell lung cancer. The gene calls are TRBV29-1 and TRBJ2-5; 8 nucleotides match TRBD2. The CDR3 protein is CSVWGLGLLETQYF. In nucleotides, the CDR3 is TGCAGCGTTTGGGGACTAGGCCTTCTTGAGACCCAGTACTTC.